The 13 T cell receptor beta chains below come from one sample, sequenced in a study of OX40 agonist ivuxolimab in advanced cancers. Library preparation used the immunoSEQ multiplex PCR assay. TCRdb mirrors the immuneACCESS table, restricted to in-frame sequences. Some clones are absent from its copies; in checked studies, under half trace to an unresolved V gene, and the reason for the others is unknown. This sample gives 35,000 to 45,000 clones in total; more than 85% of them show up just once. Roughly 2.3% of the sample comes from the top ten. The source was CD4+ or CD8+ T cells sorted from blood, collected in a trial of the OX40 agonist ivuxolimab. These receptors all come from an adult with an advanced solid tumor such as melanoma, head and neck, liver or kidney cancer.

The chain joins TRBV4-3 to TRBJ1-5, with TRBD1 as a possible D gene (6 bases). Germline lookup yields CDR1 LGHNA and CDR2 YSLEER. The germline V and J ends were trimmed by 0 bases and 9 bases, with 15 bases remaining between them. This CDR3 has 15 amino acids. CDR3 nucleotide sequence: TGCGCCAGCAGCCAAGAAAAGAGGGGGGCGGGGCCCCAGCATTTT. As protein: CASSQEKRGAGPQHF.

The chain employs TRBV7-2 and TRBJ2-1; no clear D gene. The CDR3 consists of 12 residues. The V gene's germline CDR1 is SGHTA and CDR2 FQGNSA. V lost 3 bases, J lost 8 bases, and 8 bases lay in between. CDR3 coding DNA: TGTGCCAGCAGCTTTAGGTTCGATGAGCAGTTCTTC. Translated, it gives CASSFRFDEQFF.

The chain combines TRBV9 with TRBJ2-1, with a tentative D call TRBD1 (7 bases). The germline gives CDR1 SGDLS, CDR2 YYNGEE. CDR3 length equals 14 residues. Trimming took off 1 base at V and 4 bases at J, with 9 bases between the two ends. CDR3 nucleotide sequence: TGTGCCAGCAGCGTACAGGGGGGATACAATGAGCAGTTCTTC. Translating gives CASSVQGGYNEQFF.

The V and J genes are TRBV27 and TRBJ2-2; D might be TRBD2 (8 bases). Trimming removed 2 bases from V and 5 bases from J, with 15 bases in between. The germline gives CDR1 MNHEY, CDR2 SMNVEV (reference sequence). The CDR3 is made up of 16 amino acids. The CDR3 is CASSLGGGGRTGELFF. The CDR3 DNA sequence: TGTGCCAGCAGTTTAGGAGGGGGCGGGAGGACCGGGGAGCTGTTTTTT.

This chain links TRBV6-5 with TRBJ1-1; 10 bases align to TRBD1. This CDR3 comprises 14 residues. J gave up 1 base and V 5 bases, and 1 base lay outside the gene matches. Germline CDR1 MNHEY, CDR2 SVGAGI. The CDR3 loop is CASSDRGPNTEAFF. CDR3 in DNA: TGTGCCAGCAGTGACAGGGGGCCGAACACTGAAGCTTTCTTT.

The chain employs TRBV10-3 and TRBJ1-5; D uncertain. V lost 1 base and J lost 2, with 12 bases in between. Germline V gene sequence: CDR1 ENHRY, CDR2 SYGVKD. The CDR3 consists of 16 residues. The CDR3: CAISEYRGGGNQPQHF. For the CDR3, the DNA is TGTGCCATCAGTGAGTACCGGGGTGGTGGCAATCAGCCCCAGCATTTT.

This chain links TRBV7-2 with TRBJ2-1; D call uncertain. Germline loops: CDR1 SGHTA, CDR2 FQGNSA. The ends were cut back, 4 bases at V and 13 bases at J, with 14 bases in the middle. This CDR3 has 12 amino acids. The CDR3 nucleotides are TGTGCCAGCAGCTCCACCCAGACCCCCCAGTTCTTC. This codes for CASSSTQTPQFF.

The rearrangement uses TRBV10-3 and TRBJ1-5, with D possibly matching TRBD1 (6 bases). Trimming took off 4 bases at V and 2 bases at J, with 9 bases between the two ends. Per germline, CDR1 ENHRY and CDR2 SYGVKD. The CDR3 covers 14 residues. This CDR3 is CAISADSRNQPQHF. Written as DNA, the CDR3 is TGTGCCATCAGTGCGGACAGCCGCAATCAGCCCCAGCATTTT.

The rearrangement joins TRBV11-2 to TRBJ2-2; no firm D call. Germline values: CDR1 SGHAT, CDR2 FQNNGV. V gave up 1 base and J gave up 8 bases, with 5 bases separating them. This CDR3 spans 12 amino acids. The CDR3 spells CASSLARGELFF. The CDR3 bases are TGTGCCAGCAGCTTAGCTAGAGGGGAGCTGTTTTTT.

The chain joins TRBV18 to TRBJ2-1, with D possibly called TRBD1 or TRBD2 (5 bases each). V lost 7 bases and J lost 5, with 21 bases in between. Germline CDR1 is KGHSH and CDR2 is LQKENI. The CDR3 is made up of 16 amino acids. The CDR3 DNA follows: TGTGCCAGCTTAGACGGGGCCGGTAGAGGAGACAATGAGCAGTTCTTC. It yields the protein CASLDGAGRGDNEQFF.

V is TRBV5-1 and J is TRBJ2-3; 13 bases agree with TRBD2. CDR3 size: 16 residues. Germline assignment: CDR1 SGHRS and CDR2 YFSETQ. J was trimmed by 3 bases and V by 2 bases; bases with no gene match: 3. CDR3: CASSLGLAGATDTQYF. CDR3 DNA: TGCGCCAGCAGCTTAGGACTAGCGGGGGCGACAGATACGCAGTATTTT.

A few counts support this clone. The rearrangement links TRBV15 to TRBJ2-7, with 7 positions matching TRBD1. CDR1 and CDR2 (germline): LNHNV, YYDKDF (reference sequence). This CDR3 contains 15 residues. Losses at the gene ends were 2 bases for V and 2 bases for J; bases not matched to a gene: 6. The CDR3 nucleotides are TGTGCCACCAGCAGATCGACAGGGCTCGCCTACGAGCAGTACTTC. Its protein product is CATSRSTGLAYEQYF.

Only one count was recorded for this clone. The chain has TRBV11-2 and TRBJ2-1, with 8 bases that match TRBD1. The CDR3 is 15 residues long. Germline V gene sequence: CDR1 SGHAT, CDR2 FQNNGV. V was pared by 3 bases and J by 8 bases, with 9 bases of the junction left unmatched. CDR3 protein: CASSFSGGFSDEQFF. The CDR3 DNA is TGTGCCAGCAGCTTTTCAGGGGGCTTCAGTGATGAGCAGTTCTTC.